The clone carrying this T cell receptor (beta chain) came up many times. These data come from a study of T cells in Graves' hyperthyroidism and ophthalmopathy. PBMCs were obtained from 9 to 10 ml fresh peripheral blood. Unmatched junction bases numbered 8, after V lost 0 bases and J lost 4 bases. This CDR3 region has 17 residues. Germline-derived CDR1 and CDR2 are SGHRS and YFSETQ. TCR beta CDR3 sequences were amplified from RNA transcripts. Using the HTBI primer set, a first-round RT-PCR was run on the TCR CDR3. TCRdb passed the multiplex PCR reads through MiXCR, listing each CDR3 protein once. The table lists some 570,000 distinct CDR3 sequences, roughly 15% of them singletons.

The TCR comes from a woman under 30 with Graves' ophthalmopathy. The gene calls are TRBV5-1 and TRBJ2-1; 9 nucleotides match TRBD2. Sequenced sample: blood. The CDR3 DNA reads TGCGCCAGCAGCTTGGTGATAGCGGGAGATACTTACAATGAGCAGTTCTTC. Residues: CASSLVIAGDTYNEQFF.